Below, 32 T cell receptor beta chains from the same sample are listed, as sequenced in a study of Graves' ophthalmopathy and Graves' hyperthyroidism. Amplification of the TCR beta CDR3 regions used RNA transcripts (as template). Scientists carried out first-round RT-PCR using HTBI primers and then a second-round multiplex PCR. MiXCR was run by TCRdb on the multiplex PCR reads, yielding one entry per CDR3 protein. Here the sample spans about 370,000 distinct CDR3 sequences, approximately 18% being singletons. The sample consisted of peripheral blood. The receptors were sampled from an adult woman with stable Graves' hyperthyroidism.

Only a few counts were recorded for this clonotype. The rearrangement joins TRBV5-1 to TRBJ1-6; weak D call: TRBD1 (6 bases). V lost 1 base and J lost 5, with 10 bases in between. The CDR3 runs 15 residues. The germline gives CDR1 SGHRS, CDR2 YFSETQ. CDR3 loop: CASSLKGTNNSPLHF. The CDR3 DNA sequence: TGCGCCAGCAGCTTGAAGGGGACAAATAATTCACCCCTCCACTTT.

The rearrangement uses TRBV28 and TRBJ2-7; 15 bases map to TRBD2. Germline CDR1 reads MDHEN; CDR2 reads SYDVKM. Trimming removed 6 bases from V and 4 bases from J; junction bases left unmatched: 7. The CDR3 is 16 amino acids. The CDR3 DNA reads as TGTGCCAGCAGGTTGCGGACTAGCGGGAGGGAGTACGAGCAGTACTTC. It translates to CASRLRTSGREYEQYF.

The chain has TRBV6-1 and TRBJ2-7; D gene unclear. CDR1 is MNHNS, CDR2 SASEGT, per germline. CDR3 length: 14 amino acids. The ends were cut back, 1 base at V and 0 bases at J, with 7 bases in the middle. CDR3 nucleotides: TGTGCCAGCAGTGAAGTTGGGATCTCCTACGAGCAGTACTTC. This sequence encodes CASSEVGISYEQYF.

As to this clonotype: This may come from a read error, since a much larger clone is one base off. This sequence joins TRBV19 and TRBJ2-7; D is unresolved. The CDR3 extends over 14 amino acids. Per germline, CDR1 LNHDA and CDR2 SQIVND (reference sequence). The germline V and J ends were trimmed by 3 bases and 5 bases, with 14 bases remaining between them. The CDR3 DNA follows: TGTGCCAGTAGTATGCAGTATTCTTCCGACGAGCAGTACTTC. Translation gives CASSMQYSSDEQYF.

This clonotype showed up many times. The rearrangement uses TRBV6-5 and TRBJ1-5, with D possibly matching TRBD1 (6 bases). CDR3 length equals 17 residues. V dropped 2 bases and J dropped 2 bases, with 16 bases sitting between them. Germline lookup yields CDR1 MNHEY and CDR2 SVGAGI. This chain's CDR3 is CASSYKWQGLGNQPQHF. The CDR3 region has the DNA TGTGCCAGCAGTTACAAATGGCAGGGGCTAGGCAATCAGCCCCAGCATTTT.

This clonotype appeared many times. The J gene is TRBJ2-5, the V gene TRBV12-3 or TRBV12-4; no clear D. Trimming pared 2 bases from V and 0 bases from J, leaving 4 bases between. CDR3 size: 13 residues. This CDR3 reads CASSLWDQETQYF. The CDR3 DNA follows: TGTGCCAGCAGTTTATGGGACCAAGAGACCCAGTACTTC.

At least ten counts were recorded for this clonotype. V is TRBV6-1 and J is TRBJ1-1, with 9 bases identical to TRBD1. This CDR3 is 16 amino acids long. With V trimmed by 6 bases and J by 1 base, 9 bases remained unmatched. From germline, CDR1 is MNHNS and CDR2 SASEGT. The CDR3 DNA reads TGTGCCAGCAGCGACCTCGGGACAGGGAAGAACACTGAAGCTTTCTTT. Translation: CASSDLGTGKNTEAFF.

This clonotype has at least ten counts. This chain joins TRBV5-1 and TRBJ2-7; 10 nucleotides match TRBD2. The V gene's germline CDR1 is SGHRS and CDR2 YFSETQ. Unmatched junction bases numbered 4, after V lost 2 bases and J lost 2 bases. CDR3 length: 15 amino acids. The CDR3 coding sequence is TGCGCCAGCAGCTTAGGACTAGCGGTGACCTACGAGCAGTACTTC. Translated, it gives CASSLGLAVTYEQYF.

This clonotype was observed many times. The genes are TRBV6-1 and TRBJ1-5; tentative D call: TRBD1 (5 bases). Germline CDR1 reads MNHNS; CDR2 reads SASEGT. This CDR3 has 15 amino acids. The V end was cut by 6 bases, the J end by 9 bases, with 21 bases between. For the CDR3, the DNA is TGTGCCAGCAGACGCCGGGACGCCTCAAGGGTGCCCCAGCATTTT. It is translated as CASRRRDASRVPQHF.

This clonotype was detected many times. The chain recombines TRBV28 with TRBJ1-5, with D hard to call. Germline CDR1 is MDHEN and CDR2 is SYDVKM. The ends were cut back, 1 base at V and 6 bases at J, with 4 bases in the middle. The CDR3 runs 12 residues. The CDR3 bases are TGTGCCAGCAGTTTATCGTCTCAGCCCCAGCATTTT. Protein: CASSLSSQPQHF. Full variable domain (outside the CDR3, taken from reference TRBV28 and TRBJ1-5): DVKVTQSSRYLVKRTGEKVFLECVQDMDHENMFWYRQDPGLGLRLIYFSYDVKMKEKGDIPEGYSVSREKKERFSLILESASTNQTSMYLCASSLSSQPQHFGDGTRLSIL.

In this sample, this clonotype turned up many times. The chain combines TRBV28 with TRBJ2-3, with D perhaps matching TRBD2 (6 bases). Germline V gives CDR1 MDHEN, CDR2 SYDVKM. CDR3 length equals 15 residues. V was clipped by 2 bases and J by 3 bases, with 12 bases between them. This chain's CDR3 is CASSLQAGRTDTQYF. The CDR3 region has the DNA TGTGCCAGCAGTTTACAAGCGGGTCGAACAGATACGCAGTATTTT.

This clonotype was observed at least ten times. The V gene is TRBV5-1, the J gene TRBJ2-7, with 11 nucleotides matching TRBD2. The CDR3 contains 17 residues. Unmatched junction bases numbered 6, after V lost 0 bases and J lost 1 base. CDR1 and CDR2 (germline): SGHRS, YFSETQ. The CDR3 DNA reads as TGCGCCAGCAGCTTGGAAGTAGCGGGAGGGGGATCCTACGAGCAGTACTTC. Protein sequence: CASSLEVAGGGSYEQYF.

The chain combines TRBV6-5 with TRBJ2-5; TRBD1 agrees at 10 bases. Germline-derived CDR1 and CDR2 are MNHEY and SVGAGI. V was clipped by 0 bases and J by 5 bases; unmatched bases: 6. This CDR3 is built from 16 residues. The DNA for the CDR3 is TGTGCCAGCAGTTACTCACCGACAGGGGGCATGGAGACCCAGTACTTC. As protein: CASSYSPTGGMETQYF.

A word on this clonotype: A junction boundary mismatches the germline segment, possibly from a read error. This sequence joins TRBV12-3 or TRBV12-4 and TRBJ2-5; maybe TRBD2 (5 bases). CDR3 length: 12 amino acids. CDR3 sequence (DNA): TGTGCCAGCAGTCACACGCTAGCCACTCCGGTCTTC. Translating gives CASSHTLATPVF.

This clonotype was observed at least ten times. V is TRBV19 and J is TRBJ2-2; TRBD2 might be the D (7 bases). CDR3 size: 17 residues. Germline V CDR1 and CDR2: LNHDA, SQIVND (reference sequence). V was pared by 7 bases and J by 3 bases, with 21 bases between. The CDR3 DNA is TGTGCCAGTAATCGAGGGAGGGCCGGGGGCGACACCGGGGAGCTGTTTTTT. It is translated as CASNRGRAGGDTGELFF.

As for this clonotype: The junction shows a germline mismatch at one end, possibly a read error. The CDR3 protein is CASSLGRAKNIKYF. In DNA, the CDR3 is TGTGCCAGCAGCTTAGGAAGAGCCAAAAACATTAAGTACTTC. The genes are TRBV13 and TRBJ2-4; D gene ambiguous. The V gene's germline CDR1 is PRHDT and CDR2 FYEKMQ (reference sequence). The CDR3 has 14 amino acids.

This clonotype showed up many times. The chain recombines TRBV6-1 with TRBJ2-7, with 10 nucleotides matching TRBD1. With 8 bases clipped from V and 6 bases from J, the junction kept 7 bases outside the gene matches. CDR1 and CDR2 (germline): MNHNS, SASEGT. This CDR3 is 13 amino acids long. The CDR3: CASARDRGGEQYF. The CDR3 coding sequence is TGTGCCAGCGCTAGGGACAGGGGCGGCGAGCAGTACTTC.

Concerning this clonotype: One base away lies a much larger clone, so this may be a sequencing read error. V is TRBV11-2 and J is TRBJ2-2, with D possibly matching TRBD1 (6 bases). Germline values: CDR1 SGHAT, CDR2 FQNNGV. The length of the CDR3 is 15 residues. Trimming removed 1 base from V and 4 bases from J, with 10 bases in between. The CDR3 loop is CASSLVEGGTGELFF. The CDR3 DNA follows: TGTGCCAGCAGCTTAGTCGAAGGGGGCACCGGGGAGCTGTTTTTT. The variable domain in full, with the rest retrieved from reference TRBV11-2 and TRBJ2-2, is EAGVAQSPRYKIIEKRQSVAFWCNPISGHATLYWYQQILGQGPKLLIQFQNNGVVDDSQLPKDRFSAERLKGVDSTLKIQPAKLEDSAVYLCASSLVEGGTGELFFGEGSRLTVL.

The chain is built from TRBV4-2 and TRBJ1-1, with a weak D call TRBD1 (5 bases). Germline values: CDR1 LGHNA, CDR2 YNFKEQ. The CDR3 sequence is 17 residues long. V was cut by 5 bases and J by 1 base, with 20 bases left in between. The CDR3 here is CASSEVFLGDKNTEAFF. The CDR3 DNA sequence: TGTGCCAGCAGCGAAGTTTTTCTGGGGGATAAGAACACTGAAGCTTTCTTT.

This clonotype was observed many times. V gene TRBV19 combines with J gene TRBJ2-2; D is unresolved. Germline V gene data show CDR1 as LNHDA and CDR2 as SQIVND (reference sequence). Trimming stripped 5 bases from V and 7 bases from J, with 11 bases between. The CDR3 loop spans 13 amino acids. CDR3 coding DNA: TGTGCCAGTAGTCCAGACTTGGTCGGGGAGCTGTTTTTT. This sequence encodes CASSPDLVGELFF.

Ten or more counts support this clonotype. This chain links TRBV28 with TRBJ2-2, with a possible D match to TRBD1 (6 bases). Germline V gene sequence: CDR1 MDHEN, CDR2 SYDVKM. The CDR3 is 17 amino acids. The V and J ends lost 5 bases and 2 bases respectively, with 18 bases between them. The CDR3 spells CASSPRTANFNTGELFF. DNA for the CDR3: TGTGCCAGCAGTCCGCGGACAGCCAATTTTAACACCGGGGAGCTGTTTTTT.

In its sample, this clonotype was seen many times. The rearrangement joins TRBV12-3 or TRBV12-4 to TRBJ1-5; D is ambiguous. V was cut by 6 bases and J by 6 bases, with 18 bases left in between. The CDR3 is made up of 15 amino acids. This CDR3 is CASSQKERVGQPQHF. The CDR3 bases are TGTGCCAGCAGCCAAAAAGAGCGAGTCGGTCAGCCCCAGCATTTT.

In nucleotides, the CDR3 is TGTGCCAGCAGCCGACAGGGGGTCTCCGGGGAGCTGTTTTTT. This codes for CASSRQGVSGELFF. This rearrangement joins TRBV5-6 to TRBJ2-2; 9 nucleotides align to TRBD1. The CDR3 runs to 14 residues. V lost 4 bases, J lost 6 bases, and 4 bases stayed unmatched. Germline V gene sequence: CDR1 SGHDT, CDR2 YYEEEE.

This clonotype was recorded many times. The chain employs TRBV28 and TRBJ2-7; D gene unclear. The germline gives CDR1 MDHEN, CDR2 SYDVKM. The CDR3 is 12 amino acids. V shed 4 bases and J shed 3 bases, with 7 bases lying between them. CDR3 residues: CASSSSDYEQYF. In DNA, the CDR3 is TGTGCCAGCAGTTCGTCGGACTACGAGCAGTACTTC.

The chain has TRBV19 and TRBJ1-1; possibly TRBD1 for D (6 bases). The V end was cut by 6 bases, the J end by 8 bases, with 13 bases between. The CDR3 has 12 amino acids. Germline loops: CDR1 LNHDA, CDR2 SQIVND (reference sequence). CDR3 in DNA: TGTGCCAGTAGGATCCAAGGGACAGAAGCTTTCTTT. Protein product: CASRIQGTEAFF.

This clonotype was seen ten or more times. V gene TRBV7-9 combines with J gene TRBJ1-5; D is ambiguous. Trimming pared 8 bases from V and 5 bases from J, leaving 10 bases between. This CDR3 has 12 amino acids. Germline CDR1 SEHNR, CDR2 FQNEAQ (reference sequence). In nucleotides, the CDR3 is TGTGCCAGCGGGCAGGACGATCAGCCCCAGCATTTT. It encodes CASGQDDQPQHF.

This clonotype occurred many times. The chain carries TRBV6-2 or TRBV6-3 and TRBJ2-5; no reliable D call. Trimming took off 10 bases at V and 1 base at J, with 16 bases between the two ends. This CDR3 region has 14 residues. CDR1 is MNHEY, CDR2 SVGEGT, per germline. This chain's CDR3 is CATRQEWGQETQYF. CDR3 DNA: TGTGCCACCCGCCAGGAGTGGGGCCAAGAGACCCAGTACTTC.

This clonotype was counted ten times or more. The V gene is TRBV19, the J gene TRBJ1-3, with TRBD1 matching 7 bases. The CDR3 has 15 amino acids. The junction had 7 bases not matched to a gene; V was cut back by 4 bases and J by 4 bases. Germline V lookup: CDR1 LNHDA, CDR2 SQIVND (reference sequence). The CDR3, as DNA: TGTGCCAGTAGTACCCGCGGGACAGAGGGAAACACCATATATTTT. This encodes CASSTRGTEGNTIYF.

This clonotype came up many times. The chain employs TRBV6-2 or TRBV6-3 and TRBJ1-5, with D hard to call. Germline V gene lookup returns CDR1 MNHEY and CDR2 SVGEGT. Trimming left V 6 bases short and J 2 bases short, with 8 bases between. This CDR3 region has 13 residues. The CDR3 DNA reads as TGTGCCAGCAGGGAAGATGGCAATCAGCCCCAGCATTTT. This encodes CASREDGNQPQHF.

This clonotype was seen many times. This chain joins TRBV28 and TRBJ1-2; a possible D gene is TRBD1 (6 bases). The CDR3 spans 13 residues. V lost 3 bases, J lost 7 bases, and 12 bases lay in between. CDR1 is MDHEN and CDR2 is SYDVKM in the germline V gene. The DNA for the CDR3 is TGTGCCAGCAGTTTCCCGGGGGCGCTTGGCTACACCTTC. It translates to CASSFPGALGYTF.

This sequence joins TRBV10-3 and TRBJ2-7; TRBD1 is a possible D gene (5 bases). Germline V gene data show CDR1 as ENHRY and CDR2 as SYGVKD. The CDR3 spans 14 residues. The V gene lost 4 bases and the J gene lost 0 bases, with 10 bases spanning the gap. CDR3 sequence reads: CAISVDRFSYEQYF. CDR3 DNA sequence: TGTGCCATCAGTGTCGACAGATTCTCCTACGAGCAGTACTTC.

This clonotype was picked up many times. The chain carries TRBV4-1 and TRBJ1-2, with 7 bases identical to TRBD1. Looked up from germline, CDR1 is MGHRA and CDR2 is YSYEKL. Trimming removed 1 base from V and 8 bases from J; junction bases left unmatched: 7. The CDR3 consists of 14 residues. CDR3 nucleotides: TGCGCCAGCAGCCAAGTTAACAGGGGTCGGGGCTACACCTTC. It specifies CASSQVNRGRGYTF.